This T cell receptor (beta chain) was sequenced for a study of primary melanoma T cells and metastatic recurrence. Looking at the study overall: Primary melanomas here were stage T2 to T4, over 1 mm thick. Overall study results and limits: Independent of thickness, ulceration, mitotic rate and age, T-cell fraction reportedly predicted outcome. Adding T-cell fraction to thickness reportedly best improved survival prediction.

Trimming cost V 8 bases and J 7 bases; bases outside gene matches: 11. Germline-derived CDR1 and CDR2 are MNHGY and SAAAGT. The CDR3 extends over 14 amino acids. Turning to this clone: Antigen: not known.

The patients had surgically resected primary melanoma at risk of metastatic recurrence. The data were produced by immunoSEQ multiplex PCR, yet TCRdb's version contains in-frame clones alone and is incomplete. This table has some 150 clones, approximately 88% appearing once. Sequenced: melanoma tumor tissue. This chain connects TRBV6-8 to TRBJ1-2; 9 bases align to TRBD1. The TCR originated in a human donor with melanoma. The CDR3 nucleotides are TGTGCCAGCGGAGTATTGGACAGGGGCCCTGGCTACACCTTC. Its protein product is CASGVLDRGPGYTF.